The rows below give T cell receptor beta chains drawn from one sample of a study of T cells expressing NK-cell markers. TCRdb reprocessed the 5' RACE reads and reports one entry per CDR3 protein, with no DNA. The record lists roughly 420,000 distinct CDR3 sequences, of which the ten most abundant hold 7.3%. The sample taken for sequencing was blood T cells: a sorted CD56 or NKG2C T cell subset, CD4+ or CD8+ T cells, or bulk PBMC T cells (not recorded which). The source of these receptors is a woman between 18 and 70 years old in good health. Each CDR3 is given with its conserved first and last residue.

TRBJ1-5,TRBV27,CASSTRDSSPNQPQHF
TRBJ2-1,TRBV7-2,CASSFSLAGYNEQFF
TRBJ2-3,TRBV5-5,CASSLTGQKPDTQYF
TRBJ1-6,TRBV20-1,CSARDGRLPNSPLHF
TRBJ2-3,TRBV6-5,CASSYSNTGATDTQYF
TRBJ2-5,TRBV10-2,CASEPGLRAVETQYF
TRBJ1-1,TRBV7-6,CASSFPRQGAEDEAFF
TRBJ1-5,TRBV6-5,CASSYNPQNNQPQHF
TRBJ1-2,TRBV12-3/TRBV12-4,CASSLLRDRGSGYTF
TRBJ2-7,TRBV10-3,CAISDRDRGPYEQYF
TRBJ2-5,TRBV25-1,CASEGGLAGEKIETQYF
TRBJ2-2,TRBV7-3,CASSSQLAAPGELFF
TRBJ1-5,TRBV5-6,CASSPWTVDQPQHF
TRBJ2-1,TRBV6-4,CASSAGEDYNEQFF
TRBJ1-1,TRBV29-1,CSALKSDTEAFF
TRBJ2-1,TRBV30,CAWSKSSGRYNEQFF